This TCR beta chain was sequenced in a study of long-term antiretroviral therapy in people with HIV. Study-level results: No data were available on ART adherence, viral resistance or therapy changes. HIV repertoires showed narrower CDR3 length ranges than controls. Clones that had undergone expansion before ART dominated the repertoire at all time points.

With respect to this clone: Its specificity is unknown.

The assay, immunoSEQ v3.0, was run at survey level. Produced via immunoSEQ multiplex PCR; TCRdb's table is partial and in-frame only. The sample lists 20,000 to 25,000 clones; roughly 80% were seen once. Germline V CDR1 and CDR2: GTSNPN, SVGIG (reference sequence). The germline V and J ends were trimmed by 3 bases and 5 bases, with 11 bases remaining between them. The CDR3 loop spans 13 amino acids. Each donor provided at least one pre-ART PBMC sample and at least two post-ART PBMC samples. Material: unsorted PBMCs, obtained 0.2 years after starting antiretroviral therapy. This receptor was obtained from a woman aged 25 to 45 with HIV. The chain combines TRBV30 with TRBJ2-1; D is possibly TRBD2 (6 bases). The CDR3 here is CAWSKRADNEQFF. As DNA, the CDR3 is TGTGCCTGGAGCAAGCGGGCGGACAATGAGCAGTTCTTC.